The 3 T cell receptor beta chains below were found in one sample sequenced in a study of control samples from healthy donors and cancer patients. TCRdb's copy holds only in-frame clones and misses some; the assay was immunoSEQ multiplex PCR. The sample shows about 130,000 clones, roughly 94% of them seen only once. Material: PBMCs. These receptor sequences come from a man aged 55 to 70 with colorectal cancer.

The rearrangement uses TRBV30 and TRBJ1-5; D is undetermined. This CDR3 comprises 17 residues. The germline V gene has CDR1 GTSNPN and CDR2 SVGIG (reference sequence). V lost 2 bases and J lost 0, with 17 bases in between. Here the CDR3 DNA reads TGTGCCTGGAGTCTCGACAAGAACTTCTATAGCAATCAGCCCCAGCATTTT. Its protein product is CAWSLDKNFYSNQPQHF.

The rearrangement joins TRBV7-9 to TRBJ2-2, with D tentatively TRBD2 (5 bases). The CDR3 totals 11 residues. CDR1 is SEHNR, CDR2 FQNEAQ, per germline (reference sequence). The V gene lost 9 bases and the J gene lost 7 bases, with 9 bases spanning the gap. CDR3 amino acids: CARARGGELFF. For the CDR3, the DNA is TGTGCCAGAGCCCGGGGCGGGGAGCTGTTTTTT.

This clone appeared a single time. The rearrangement links TRBV5-4 to TRBJ2-7; 7 nucleotides align to TRBD2. CDR3 length: 14 amino acids. The trim removed 0 bases at V and 2 bases at J, leaving 2 bases unmatched. CDR1 is SGHNT, CDR2 YYREEE, per germline (reference sequence). As DNA, the CDR3 is TGTGCCAGCAGCTTGGGACTAGCCCCCTACGAGCAGTACTTC. Protein sequence: CASSLGLAPYEQYF.